A selection of T cell receptor beta chains follows, all from one sample in a study of PD-1 blockade in mismatch repair-deficient tumors. Assay used: immunoSEQ multiplex PCR; TCRdb lists only in-frame clones, some missing. The sample contains about 120,000 clones, around 83% of which appear only once. Sequences were derived from peripheral blood, sampled 44 weeks after starting pembrolizumab. The receptors here all came from an adult with mismatch repair-deficient cancer. CDR3s include the opening cysteine and the closing phenylalanine or tryptophan. The order of the fields is CDR3 protein, CDR3 DNA, J gene, D gene, V gene, clone size. D genes are given only for firm matches. Rows may omit the clone size; those that give it use once, few, many or a size class.

CASSSRGWTTGELFF	TGTGCCAGCAGTTCCCGCGGGTGGACCACCGGGGAGCTGTTTTTT	TRBJ2-2	-	TRBV27	-
CASSWASGSRRGHEQYF	TGTGCCAGCAGCTGGGCTAGCGGGAGTCGTCGGGGCCACGAGCAGTACTTC	TRBJ2-7	TRBD2	TRBV7-9	-
CSAQGGNTIYF	TGCAGTGCTCAGGGTGGAAACACCATATATTTT	TRBJ1-3	-	TRBV20-1	-
CASSLGTAYEQYF	TGTGCCAGCAGCTTAGGGACAGCCTACGAGCAGTACTTC	TRBJ2-7	-	TRBV11-2	-
CASSQQHNQPQHF	TGTGCCAGTAGTCAACAGCACAATCAGCCCCAGCATTTT	TRBJ1-5	-	TRBV19	-
CSAQGGAGYEQYF	TGCAGCGCCCAAGGGGGGGCTGGCTACGAGCAGTACTTC	TRBJ2-7	-	TRBV29-1	-
CASSWGTSGATDTQYF	TGTGCCAGCAGTTGGGGGACTAGCGGGGCCACAGATACGCAGTATTTT	TRBJ2-3	TRBD2	TRBV27	-
CASSIGQGTNYGYTF	TGTGCCAGCAGCATTGGACAGGGGACTAACTATGGCTACACCTTC	TRBJ1-2	TRBD1	TRBV7-9	-
CSGQFTDTQYF	TGCAGTGGACAATTCACAGATACGCAGTATTTT	TRBJ2-3	-	TRBV29-1	-
CSVDRGDGYTF	TGCAGCGTTGACCGAGGGGATGGCTACACCTTC	TRBJ1-2	-	TRBV29-1	-
CASSIGLAGSYNEQFF	TGTGCCAGTAGTATTGGACTAGCGGGATCCTACAATGAGCAGTTCTTC	TRBJ2-1	TRBD2	TRBV19	few
CASSTAGLGIYEQYF	TGCGCCAGCAGTACGGCGGGACTAGGGATTTACGAGCAGTACTTC	TRBJ2-7	TRBD2	TRBV5-1	-
CASSLWDTQYF	TGTGCCAGCAGCTTGTGGGATACGCAGTATTTT	TRBJ2-3	-	TRBV5-5	once
CASSQEASLETQYF	TGTGCCAGCAGCCAAGAGGCTAGCCTGGAGACCCAGTACTTC	TRBJ2-5	-	TRBV14	-
CSFGTEQFF	TGCAGCTTCGGGACAGAGCAGTTCTTC	TRBJ2-1	-	TRBV29-1	-
CASGYREDEKLFF	TGTGCCAGCGGGTACAGGGAAGATGAAAAACTGTTTTTT	TRBJ1-4	-	TRBV6-1	few
CASAIRTGVTDTQYF	TGTGCCAGCGCGATTCGGACGGGAGTCACAGATACGCAGTATTTT	TRBJ2-3	-	TRBV18	-
CASSHQSTDTQYF	TGTGCCAGCAGCCATCAATCCACAGATACGCAGTATTTT	TRBJ2-3	-	TRBV14	-
CASSPRDRGRGETQYF	TGTGCCAGCAGCCCCCGGGACAGGGGGCGCGGGGAGACCCAGTACTTC	TRBJ2-5	TRBD1	TRBV9	-
CASSESGPGRSAFF	TGTGCCAGCAGTGAATCTGGGCCTGGGCGGAGCGCTTTCTTT	TRBJ1-1	-	TRBV6-1	-
CASRWDSYNEQFF	TGCGCCAGCAGGTGGGACTCCTACAATGAGCAGTTCTTC	TRBJ2-1	-	TRBV5-1	few
CASSQEGGIFYNEQFF	TGCGCCAGCAGCCAGGAGGGAGGGATCTTCTACAATGAGCAGTTCTTC	TRBJ2-1	TRBD2	TRBV4-1	-
CSAQEEGTRYF	TGCAGTGCTCAGGAAGAGGGTACGAGGTACTTC	TRBJ2-7	-	TRBV20-1	-
CASSIQGGTGELFF	TGCGCCAGCAGCATACAGGGGGGTACCGGGGAGCTGTTTTTT	TRBJ2-2	TRBD1	TRBV5-1	-
CASSPSTTSYEQYF	TGTGCCAGCAGCCCCAGCACAACATCCTACGAGCAGTACTTC	TRBJ2-7	-	TRBV9	-
CASSGRDSGELFF	TGCGCCAGCAGCGGCAGGGATAGCGGGGAGCTGTTTTTT	TRBJ2-2	-	TRBV5-1	-
CASSLAPAEDPYYGYTF	TGTGCCAGCAGCTTGGCCCCGGCGGAAGATCCGTACTATGGCTACACCTTC	TRBJ1-2	-	TRBV5-5	-
CASSRSGTGIYNEQFF	TGTGCCAGCAGCAGGTCCGGGACAGGGATATACAATGAGCAGTTCTTC	TRBJ2-1	TRBD1	TRBV7-2	-
CASSSGTGGGEQYF	TGTGCCAGCAGTTCCGGGACAGGGGGCGGTGAGCAGTACTTC	TRBJ2-7	TRBD1	TRBV2	-
CASSLAVRYYEQYF	TGCGCCAGCAGCTTGGCGGTTAGGTACTACGAGCAGTACTTC	TRBJ2-7	-	TRBV5-1	-
CASGRQGGSKNIQYF	TGTGCCAGCGGCAGACAGGGAGGCTCCAAAAACATTCAGTACTTC	TRBJ2-4	-	TRBV5-5	-
CASSLGNQPQHF	TGTGCCAGCAGCTTGGGCAATCAGCCCCAGCATTTT	TRBJ1-5	-	TRBV5-6	-
CASSLGGYEQYF	TGTGCCAGCAGCTTAGGAGGGTACGAGCAGTACTTC	TRBJ2-7	-	TRBV5-5	-
CASSLRLNYEQYF	TGTGCCAGCAGTTTAAGGCTCAACTACGAGCAGTACTTC	TRBJ2-7	-	TRBV28	-
CASSNKGSTDTQYF	TGTGCCAGCAGCAACAAAGGTAGCACAGATACGCAGTATTTT	TRBJ2-3	-	TRBV9	-
CASSLIVAGRRETQYF	TGTGCCAGCAGCTTAATAGTAGCGGGACGCAGGGAGACCCAGTACTTC	TRBJ2-5	TRBD2	TRBV7-8	-
CASKRLAGLGSYEQYF	TGCGCCAGCAAACGACTAGCGGGGCTTGGCTCCTACGAGCAGTACTTC	TRBJ2-7	TRBD2	TRBV4-1	-
CAIPLRQGAKTEAFF	TGTGCCATACCCCTCAGGCAGGGGGCAAAAACTGAAGCTTTCTTT	TRBJ1-1	-	TRBV21-1	once
CASSQAALRSYNEQFF	TGCGCCAGCAGCCAAGCGGCTCTTCGCTCCTACAATGAGCAGTTCTTC	TRBJ2-1	-	TRBV4-3	-
CASSLGGQGLTDTQYF	TGTGCCAGCAGCTTAGGGGGACAGGGACTCACAGATACGCAGTATTTT	TRBJ2-3	TRBD1	TRBV7-2	few
CASSSRGLSTDTQYF	TGTGCCAGCAGCTCTCGCGGGTTGAGCACAGATACGCAGTATTTT	TRBJ2-3	-	TRBV11-2	-
CASSVVSLPGETQYF	TGTGCCAGCAGCGTAGTCAGCCTACCAGGGGAGACCCAGTACTTC	TRBJ2-5	-	TRBV9	-
CASSQDPVSEQYF	TGCGCCAGCAGCCAAGATCCGGTCTCCGAGCAGTACTTC	TRBJ2-7	-	TRBV4-3	-
CSVEVTSMNTEAFF	TGCAGCGTTGAAGTTACAAGCATGAACACTGAAGCTTTCTTT	TRBJ1-1	-	TRBV29-1	-
CASSLGGRDTDTQYF	TGTGCCAGCAGCTTGGGGGGGCGGGACACAGATACGCAGTATTTT	TRBJ2-3	-	TRBV7-3	-
CASSELAGGRLNEQFF	TGTGCCAGCAGCGAATTAGCGGGAGGGCGTCTGAATGAGCAGTTCTTC	TRBJ2-1	TRBD2	TRBV14	-
CASSKDIAQVLTF	TGTGCCAGCAGTAAGGACATAGCTCAAGTCCTGACTTTC	TRBJ2-6	-	TRBV2	-
CASSPWDRVGSGYTF	TGTGCCAGCAGCCCTTGGGACAGGGTCGGATCTGGCTACACCTTC	TRBJ1-2	TRBD1	TRBV7-8	-
CASSLLGATGELFF	TGTGCCAGCAGCTTGCTTGGAGCGACCGGGGAGCTGTTTTTT	TRBJ2-2	-	TRBV5-4	-